This entry lists 20 T cell receptor beta chains sequenced from one sample in a study of blood T cell repertoires in COVID-19. Produced via immunoSEQ multiplex PCR; TCRdb's table is partial and in-frame only. This sample carries 45,000 to 50,000 clones, approximately 83% of them seen once, and the ten largest clones take around 30%. Sequenced sample: peripheral blood. Receptors originate from a woman of 80 years or more with COVID-19, enrolled during active disease.

This clone has a handful of counts. The genes are TRBV27 and TRBJ2-3, with 11 bases lining up with TRBD2. The CDR3 runs 18 residues. The trim removed 2 bases at V and 0 bases at J, leaving 7 bases unmatched. CDR1 and CDR2 (germline): MNHEY, SMNVEV (reference sequence). The CDR3 spells CASSLSLAGGLSTDTQYF. The CDR3 DNA reads as TGTGCCAGCAGTTTAAGCCTAGCGGGGGGTCTAAGCACAGATACGCAGTATTTT.

The chain employs TRBV9 and TRBJ1-3; 8 bases line up with TRBD1. Germline values: CDR1 SGDLS, CDR2 YYNGEE. CDR3 size: 16 residues. V was pared by 0 bases and J by 3 bases, with 5 bases of the junction left unmatched. CDR3 protein: CASSVGQGAVGNTIYF. The CDR3 coding sequence is TGTGCCAGCAGCGTAGGCCAGGGGGCGGTTGGAAACACCATATATTTT.

This clone was found a few times. The V and J genes are TRBV6-4 and TRBJ1-2; the D gene is possibly TRBD1 (6 bases). V was trimmed by 6 bases and J by 4 bases, leaving 12 bases between them. The CDR3 has 13 residues. The germline V gene encodes CDR1 MRHNA and CDR2 SNTAGT. CDR3 region: CASRPGQSYGYTF. The CDR3 DNA follows: TGTGCCAGCAGGCCGGGACAAAGCTATGGCTACACCTTC.

The V and J genes are TRBV3-1 (or the pseudogene TRBV3-2) and TRBJ1-1; D is perhaps TRBD1 (5 bases). Germline V gene lookup returns CDR1 LGHDT and CDR2 YNNKEL (reference sequence). Trimming stripped 3 bases from V and 9 bases from J, with 11 bases between. CDR3 length: 12 residues. The CDR3 DNA sequence: TGTGCCAGCAGCCAGGACATCGATAAAGCTTTCTTT. Its protein product is CASSQDIDKAFF.

V and J are TRBV11-1 and TRBJ2-7; D ambiguous. Germline V lookup: CDR1 SGHAT, CDR2 FQDESV (reference sequence). V shed 1 base and J shed 0 bases, with 7 bases lying between them. The CDR3 contains 14 residues. The CDR3 region is CASSLERSSYEQYF. The CDR3 DNA sequence: TGTGCCAGCAGCTTAGAACGGAGCTCCTACGAGCAGTACTTC.

The rearrangement links TRBV10-3 to TRBJ2-4; 8 bases match TRBD1. The V and J ends lost 0 bases and 7 bases, in that order; junction bases with no gene match: 5. Germline-derived CDR1 and CDR2 are ENHRY and SYGVKD. The length of the CDR3 is 15 residues. The CDR3 sequence is CAISESRQGANIQYF. The CDR3 region has the DNA TGTGCCATCAGTGAGTCAAGGCAGGGGGCGAACATTCAGTACTTC.

The chain carries TRBV19 and TRBJ2-1; TRBD1 matches 12 bases. CDR1 is LNHDA, CDR2 SQIVND, per germline (reference sequence). J lost 2 bases, V lost 11 bases, and 7 bases had no gene match. The CDR3 extends over 15 amino acids. CDR3 DNA sequence: TGTGCCTCCAGTGGGACAGGGGGCCCCTACAATGAGCAGTTCTTC. This sequence encodes CASSGTGGPYNEQFF.

The V call is TRBV6-5, the J call TRBJ2-1; TRBD1 matches at 7 bases. With 0 bases clipped from V and 9 bases from J, the junction kept 5 bases outside the gene matches. Germline values: CDR1 MNHEY, CDR2 SVGAGI. The CDR3 runs 14 residues. The chain's CDR3 is CASSYSGAGGEQFF. CDR3 nucleotide sequence: TGTGCCAGCAGTTACTCGGGGGCAGGGGGTGAGCAGTTCTTC.

The chain carries TRBV5-4 and TRBJ2-3, with unresolved D. This CDR3 has 16 amino acids. V lost 0 bases to trimming and J lost 1 base, with 12 bases between them. CDR1 and CDR2 (germline): SGHNT, YYREEE (reference sequence). The CDR3 spells CASSLGGLGGTDTQYF. In nucleotides, the CDR3 is TGTGCCAGCAGCTTGGGCGGTCTAGGAGGCACAGATACGCAGTATTTT.

This clone showed up just once. The rearrangement uses TRBV11-1 and TRBJ1-1; TRBD1 matches at 7 bases. The V gene end was trimmed by 5 bases and the J gene end by 1 base; junction bases not matched to a gene: 4. The CDR3 covers 14 residues. Germline lookup yields CDR1 SGHAT and CDR2 FQDESV (reference sequence). In nucleotides, the CDR3 is TGTGCCAGCAGCCACGGACAGGCGAACACTGAAGCTTTCTTT. Protein: CASSHGQANTEAFF.

CDR3 sequence reads: CASSLDRLTEAFF. The CDR3 DNA follows: TGCGCCAGCAGCTTGGACAGGCTCACTGAAGCTTTCTTT. The rearrangement uses TRBV5-1 and TRBJ1-1; TRBD1 is a possible D gene (5 bases). The CDR3 spans 13 residues. Germline CDR1 is SGHRS and CDR2 is YFSETQ. The V gene lost 0 bases and the J gene lost 4 bases, with 7 bases spanning the gap.

The V gene is TRBV7-2, the J gene TRBJ2-5, with 8 bases that match TRBD2. This CDR3 has 16 residues. J was trimmed by 5 bases and V by 2 bases; bases with no gene match: 10. The V gene's germline CDR1 is SGHTA and CDR2 FQGNSA. CDR3 DNA sequence: TGTGCCAGCAGCTTATGGGGACTAGACGGTTTGGAGACCCAGTACTTC. Translated, it gives CASSLWGLDGLETQYF.

The genes are TRBV5-1 and TRBJ2-1, with 7 bases fitting TRBD1. Germline V gives CDR1 SGHRS, CDR2 YFSETQ. J was trimmed by 2 bases and V by 3 bases; bases with no gene match: 2. The CDR3 loop spans 14 amino acids. In DNA form, the CDR3 reads TGCGCCAGCAGCTCGGGACAGACCTACAATGAGCAGTTCTTC. Translated, it gives CASSSGQTYNEQFF.

The chain uses TRBV7-9 and TRBJ1-1; D not resolved. CDR3 length: 16 residues. The germline gives CDR1 SEHNR, CDR2 FQNEAQ (reference sequence). V lost 4 bases to trimming and J lost 1 base, with 16 bases between them. CDR3 nucleotides: TGTGCCAGCAGCTCCGGCGGCGACCCGAGGAACACTGAAGCTTTCTTT. It codes for CASSSGGDPRNTEAFF.

V and J are TRBV14 and TRBJ1-2; 8 bases align to TRBD1. Germline CDR1 SGHDN, CDR2 FVKESK. This CDR3 comprises 16 residues. With 1 base clipped from V and 4 bases from J, the junction kept 8 bases outside the gene matches. DNA for the CDR3: TGTGCCAGCAGCCAAGGAGGTCAGGGGGCGGTCTATGGCTACACCTTC. Translating it yields CASSQGGQGAVYGYTF.

The gene calls are TRBV5-6 and TRBJ2-1, with 7 bases that match TRBD1. J lost 5 bases, V lost 1 base, and 3 bases had no gene match. Per the germline V gene, CDR1 is SGHDT and CDR2 is YYEEEE. The length of the CDR3 is 14 residues. The CDR3, as DNA: TGTGCCAGCAGCTTGTACAGGGGAAACAATGAGCAGTTCTTC. It encodes CASSLYRGNNEQFF.

This chain connects TRBV6-5 to TRBJ2-1, with D possibly TRBD2 on 5 matching bases. The germline V gene encodes CDR1 MNHEY and CDR2 SVGAGI. The V and J ends lost 7 bases and 1 base respectively, with 11 bases between them. The CDR3 length is 14 residues. CDR3: CASNRAGSYNEQFF. Written as DNA, the CDR3 is TGTGCCAGCAACCGGGCGGGTTCCTACAATGAGCAGTTCTTC.

CDR3 protein: CASSTGVAGPQETQYF. For the CDR3, the DNA is TGTGCCAGTAGCACGGGAGTAGCGGGGCCCCAAGAGACCCAGTACTTC. The chain is built from TRBV19 and TRBJ2-5; 8 positions match TRBD2. CDR3 size: 16 residues. Germline V gene lookup returns CDR1 LNHDA and CDR2 SQIVND (reference sequence). V was pared by 6 bases and J by 1 base, with 10 bases of the junction left unmatched.

The V and J genes are TRBV18 and TRBJ1-2; no clear D. The CDR3 totals 15 residues. Trimming took off 6 bases at V and 5 bases at J, with 19 bases between the two ends. The germline V gene has CDR1 KGHSH and CDR2 LQKENI. DNA of the CDR3: TGTGCCAGCTCCCACCCGGAGGGAGCGCGTTATGGCTACACCTTC. This encodes CASSHPEGARYGYTF.

V gene TRBV24-1 combines with J gene TRBJ2-2, with D perhaps matching TRBD2 (5 bases). V was shortened by 2 bases and J by 2 bases, with 17 bases between the two germline ends. This CDR3 is 18 amino acids long. Germline-derived CDR1 and CDR2 are KGHDR and SFDVKD. The CDR3 is CATSDSTLRGGNTGELFF. The CDR3 DNA reads as TGTGCCACCAGTGATTCCACGTTGAGAGGAGGAAACACCGGGGAGCTGTTTTTT.